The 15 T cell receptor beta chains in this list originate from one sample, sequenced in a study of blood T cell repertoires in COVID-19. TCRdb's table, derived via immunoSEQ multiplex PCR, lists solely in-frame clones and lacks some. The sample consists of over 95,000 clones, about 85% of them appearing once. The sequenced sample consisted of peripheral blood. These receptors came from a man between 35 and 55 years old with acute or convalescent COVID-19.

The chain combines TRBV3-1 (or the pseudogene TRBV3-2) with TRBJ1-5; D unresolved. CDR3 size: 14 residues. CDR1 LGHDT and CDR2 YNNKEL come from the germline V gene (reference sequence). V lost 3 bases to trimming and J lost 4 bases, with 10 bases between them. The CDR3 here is CASSQSAYNQPQHF. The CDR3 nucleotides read TGTGCCAGCAGCCAGTCCGCGTATAATCAGCCCCAGCATTTT.

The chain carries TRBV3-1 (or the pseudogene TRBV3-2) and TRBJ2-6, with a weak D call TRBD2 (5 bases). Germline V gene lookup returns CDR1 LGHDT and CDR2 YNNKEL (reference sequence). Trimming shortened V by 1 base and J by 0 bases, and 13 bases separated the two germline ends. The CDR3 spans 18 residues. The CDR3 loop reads CASSQVSGANSGANVLTF. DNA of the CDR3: TGTGCCAGCAGCCAAGTGAGCGGTGCCAACTCTGGGGCCAACGTCCTGACTTTC.

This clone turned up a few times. CDR3 coding DNA: TGCAGCGTTGAAGGGGGCCTCTCTGGAAACACCATATATTTT. It encodes CSVEGGLSGNTIYF. The chain uses TRBV29-1 and TRBJ1-3, with D possibly matching TRBD1 (5 bases). The CDR3 is 14 amino acids. Germline CDR1 reads SQVTM; CDR2 reads ANQGSEA. The V and J ends lost 1 base and 0 bases respectively, with 7 bases between them. Variable domain in full (rest from reference TRBV29-1 and TRBJ1-3): SAVISQKPSRDICQRGTSLTIQCQVDSQVTMMFWYRQQPGQSLTLIATANQGSEATYESGFVIDKFPISRPNLTFSTLTVSNMSPEDSSIYLCSVEGGLSGNTIYFGEGSWLTVV.

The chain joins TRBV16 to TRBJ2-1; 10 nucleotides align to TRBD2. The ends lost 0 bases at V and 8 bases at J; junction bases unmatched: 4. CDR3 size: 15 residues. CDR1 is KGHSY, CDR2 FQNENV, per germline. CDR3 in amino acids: CASSQSRLAGDEQFF. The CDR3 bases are TGTGCCAGCAGCCAATCAAGGCTAGCGGGGGATGAGCAGTTCTTC.

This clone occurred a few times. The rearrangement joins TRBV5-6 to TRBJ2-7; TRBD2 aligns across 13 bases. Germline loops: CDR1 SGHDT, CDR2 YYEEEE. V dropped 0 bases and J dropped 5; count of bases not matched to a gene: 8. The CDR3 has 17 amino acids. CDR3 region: CASSLGTSGGPLHEQYF. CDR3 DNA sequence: TGTGCCAGCAGCTTGGGGACTAGCGGGGGACCTCTCCACGAGCAGTACTTC.

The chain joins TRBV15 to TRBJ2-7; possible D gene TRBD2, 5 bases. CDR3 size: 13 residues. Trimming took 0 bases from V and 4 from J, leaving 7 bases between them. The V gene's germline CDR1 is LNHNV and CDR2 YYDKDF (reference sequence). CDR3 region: CATSRDWEYEQYF. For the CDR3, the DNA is TGTGCCACCAGCAGAGATTGGGAGTACGAGCAGTACTTC. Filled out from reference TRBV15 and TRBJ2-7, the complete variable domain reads DAMVIQNPRYQVTQFGKPVTLSCSQTLNHNVMYWYQQKSSQAPKLLFHYYDKDFNNEADTPDNFQSRRPNTSFCFLDIRSPGLGDTAMYLCATSRDWEYEQYFGPGTRLTVT.

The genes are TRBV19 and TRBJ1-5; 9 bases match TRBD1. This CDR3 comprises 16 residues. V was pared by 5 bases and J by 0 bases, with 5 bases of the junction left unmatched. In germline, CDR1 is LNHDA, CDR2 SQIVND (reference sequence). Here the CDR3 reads CASSHRGPYSNQPQHF. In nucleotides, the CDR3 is TGTGCCAGTAGTCACAGGGGGCCTTATAGCAATCAGCCCCAGCATTTT. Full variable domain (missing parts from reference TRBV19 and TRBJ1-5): DGGITQSPKYLFRKEGQNVTLSCEQNLNHDAMYWYRQDPGQGLRLIYYSQIVNDFQKGDIAEGYSVSREKKESFPLTVTSAQKNPTAFYLCASSHRGPYSNQPQHFGDGTRLSIL.

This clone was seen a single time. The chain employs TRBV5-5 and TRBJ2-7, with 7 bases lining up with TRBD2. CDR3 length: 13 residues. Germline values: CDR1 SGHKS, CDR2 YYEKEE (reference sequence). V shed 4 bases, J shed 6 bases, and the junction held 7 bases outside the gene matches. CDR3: CASSLVREGEQYF. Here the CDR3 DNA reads TGTGCCAGCAGCCTCGTAAGGGAGGGCGAGCAGTACTTC.

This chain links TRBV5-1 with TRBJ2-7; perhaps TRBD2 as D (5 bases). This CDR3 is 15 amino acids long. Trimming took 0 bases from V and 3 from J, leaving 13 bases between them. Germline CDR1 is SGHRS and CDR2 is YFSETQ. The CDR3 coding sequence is TGCGCCAGCAGCTTGGGTTTAACGGGGAACTACGAGCAGTACTTC. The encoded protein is CASSLGLTGNYEQYF.

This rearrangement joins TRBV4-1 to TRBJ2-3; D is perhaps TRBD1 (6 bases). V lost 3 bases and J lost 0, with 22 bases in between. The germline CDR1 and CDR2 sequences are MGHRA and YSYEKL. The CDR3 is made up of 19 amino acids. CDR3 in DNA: TGCGCCAGCAGCCACTTACAGGGTATCTCTAGCTCTAGCACAGATACGCAGTATTTT. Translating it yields CASSHLQGISSSSTDTQYF.

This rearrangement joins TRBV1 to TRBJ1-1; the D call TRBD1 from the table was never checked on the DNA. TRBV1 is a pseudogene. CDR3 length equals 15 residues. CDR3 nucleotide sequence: TGCACCAGCAGCCACTCCGACAGGATAAACACTGAAGCTTTCTTT. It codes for CTSSHSDRINTEAFF.

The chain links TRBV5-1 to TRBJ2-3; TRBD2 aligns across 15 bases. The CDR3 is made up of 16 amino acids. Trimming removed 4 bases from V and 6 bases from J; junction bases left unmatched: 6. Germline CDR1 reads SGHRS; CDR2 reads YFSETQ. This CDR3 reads CASSSWTSGGADTQYF. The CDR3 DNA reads TGCGCCAGCAGCAGTTGGACTAGCGGGGGGGCCGATACGCAGTATTTT. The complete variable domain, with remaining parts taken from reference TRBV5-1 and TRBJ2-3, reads KAGVTQTPRYLIKTRGQQVTLSCSPISGHRSVSWYQQTPGQGLQFLFEYFSETQRNKGNFPGRFSGRQFSNSRSEMNVSTLELGDSALYLCASSSWTSGGADTQYFGPGTRLTVL.

CDR3 bases: TGCGCCAGCAGCCAAGAGAGCGCGTGGATGGGGCCGGGAGATACGCAGTATTTT. Translating gives CASSQESAWMGPGDTQYF. The genes are TRBV4-1 and TRBJ2-3; possibly TRBD1 for D (5 bases). The germline V gene has CDR1 MGHRA and CDR2 YSYEKL. There are 18 residues in the CDR3. V shed 0 bases and J shed 5 bases, with 21 bases lying between them.

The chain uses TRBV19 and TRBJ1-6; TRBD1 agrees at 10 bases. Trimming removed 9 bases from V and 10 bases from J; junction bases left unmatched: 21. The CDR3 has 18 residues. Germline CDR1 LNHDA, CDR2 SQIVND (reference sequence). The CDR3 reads CARDGKDRGAQRDSPLHF. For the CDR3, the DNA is TGTGCCAGAGACGGCAAGGACAGGGGGGCCCAACGGGACTCACCCCTCCACTTT. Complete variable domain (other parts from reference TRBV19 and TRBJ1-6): DGGITQSPKYLFRKEGQNVTLSCEQNLNHDAMYWYRQDPGQGLRLIYYSQIVNDFQKGDIAEGYSVSREKKESFPLTVTSAQKNPTAFYLCARDGKDRGAQRDSPLHFGNGTRLTVT.

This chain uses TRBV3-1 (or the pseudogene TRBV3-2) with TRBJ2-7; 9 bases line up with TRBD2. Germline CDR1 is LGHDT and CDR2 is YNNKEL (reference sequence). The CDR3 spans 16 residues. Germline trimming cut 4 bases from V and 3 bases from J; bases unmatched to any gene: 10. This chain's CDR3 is CASSPGPGLAYYEQYF. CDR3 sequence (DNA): TGTGCCAGCAGCCCCGGCCCGGGACTAGCCTACTACGAGCAGTACTTC.